The T cell receptor (beta chain) under discussion was sequenced for a study of response to subunit inactivated influenza vaccine. Study observations and caveats: Authors suggested each seasonal flu vaccination may recruit only limited numbers of new T cells.

TCRdb ran MiXCR on the RT-PCR reads and lists one entry per CDR3 protein. Here the sample spans roughly 790,000 distinct CDR3 sequences, approximately 22% being singletons. Concerning this clonotype itself: What it binds is not known.

Germline V CDR1 and CDR2: SGHRS, YFSETQ. Trimming took off 3 bases at V and 2 bases at J, with 10 bases between the two ends. CDR3 length: 14 amino acids. This TCR was recovered from a man between 50 and 59 years old who received an inactivated influenza vaccine. This chain joins TRBV5-1 and TRBJ2-3; unclear D gene. Sequenced here: PBMCs from blood, sampled around 5 days after vaccination. In DNA form, the CDR3 reads TGCGCCAGCAGCTATGACAAAATCACAGATACGCAGTATTTT. It is translated as CASSYDKITDTQYF.